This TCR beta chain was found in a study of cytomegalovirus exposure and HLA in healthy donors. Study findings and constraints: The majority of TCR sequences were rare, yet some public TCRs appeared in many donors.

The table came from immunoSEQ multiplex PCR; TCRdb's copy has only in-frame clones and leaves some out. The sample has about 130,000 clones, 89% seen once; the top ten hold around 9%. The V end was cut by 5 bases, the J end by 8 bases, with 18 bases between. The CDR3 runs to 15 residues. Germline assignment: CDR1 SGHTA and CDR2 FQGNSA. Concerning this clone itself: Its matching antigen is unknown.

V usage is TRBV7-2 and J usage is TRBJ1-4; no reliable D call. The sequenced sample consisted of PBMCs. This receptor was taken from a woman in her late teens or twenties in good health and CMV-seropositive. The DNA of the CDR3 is TGTGCCAGCAGCGAAAACGGGAGGGAGGAAGAAAAACTGTTTTTT. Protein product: CASSENGREEEKLFF.